The clone carrying this T cell receptor beta chain was seen at least ten times. Its antigen is currently unknown. Unique molecular identifiers tagged individual cDNA molecules. One entry per CDR3 protein, called by TCRdb with MiXCR from the 5' RACE reads. The profile shows around 19,000 distinct CDR3 sequences, approximately 6.1% of them singletons. This sample is part of a study of early T cells in non-severe SARS-CoV-2 infection. At the level of the study: Sequenced material consisted of bulk RNA (from unsorted whole blood), and chains were unpaired. Study-level results: Lookups in VDJdb leaned toward anti-spike CD8 responses and missed private and CD4 specificities.

V was trimmed by 5 bases and J by 0 bases, leaving 11 bases between them. This CDR3 is built from 15 residues. CDR1 is SGHTA, CDR2 FQGNSA, per germline. Sample: whole blood. The receptor was isolated from an adult who was a healthcare worker with PCR-confirmed SARS-CoV-2 infection or an uninfected control (not recorded which). The genes are TRBV7-2 and TRBJ1-5; maybe TRBD1 (6 bases). Here the CDR3 reads CASSPKGGSNQPQHF. CDR3 DNA: TGTGCCAGCAGCCCCAAGGGGGGTAGCAATCAGCCCCAGCATTTT.